This T cell receptor beta chain was profiled in a study of CD8 T cells in ankylosing spondylitis. General study findings and limits: A TCR beta motif of eight highly homologous variants appeared characteristic of ankylosing spondylitis blood.

This clonotype was observed at least ten times. Its antigen is undetermined. TCRdb fed the 5' RACE reads into MiXCR, producing one record per CDR3 protein. The table records about 400,000 distinct CDR3 sequences, around 22% of them present only once. V lost 6 bases, J lost 5 bases, and 11 bases lay in between. The CDR3 spans 12 residues. The sequence derives from a male donor with ankylosing spondylitis. The sample taken for sequencing was blood, either unsorted or a sorted T cell fraction (not recorded which). This sequence joins TRBV12-3 or TRBV12-4 and TRBJ2-7; D gene unclear. CDR3 amino acids: CASSQTANEQYF. CDR3 DNA: TGTGCCAGCAGCCAAACAGCGAACGAGCAGTACTTC.